The 9 T cell receptor beta chains below were found in one sample sequenced in a study of CD8 T cells in Susac syndrome (dated by TCRdb to between 2018 and 2020). The method behind the library was the immunoSEQ multiplex PCR assay. RNA was extracted using the RNeasy kit, and roughly 0.5 to 1 ug of the RNA was reverse transcribed with random hexamers. TCRdb applied fastp at Q25 and MiXCR to the public reads, then kept only in-frame beta chains. Rows matching on CDR3 protein sequence are summarized as one entry with the most common DNA and genes. Within this sample are under 150,000 distinct CDR3 sequences, with roughly 94% of them counted one time only. Of the sample, 0.27% is held by the ten largest clones. Sequencing input: CD8+ T cells from PBMCs. These receptors were taken from a human donor in good health.

The genes are TRBV5-8 and TRBJ1-1; maybe TRBD1 (5 bases). V lost 1 base and J 0 bases, leaving 16 bases between the germline ends. The CDR3 consists of 17 residues. Germline lookup yields CDR1 SGHTS and CDR2 YDEGEE. The CDR3 loop reads CASSLPWTPEMNTEAFF. Written as DNA, the CDR3 is TGTGCCAGCAGCTTGCCCTGGACACCAGAAATGAACACTGAAGCTTTCTTT.

V and J are TRBV28 and TRBJ1-1, with TRBD1 matching over 7 bases. After removal of 8 bases from V and 3 bases from J, the junction contained 24 bases not matched to a gene. This CDR3 is 19 amino acids long. CDR1 and CDR2 from the germline V gene are MDHEN and SYDVKM. The CDR3 protein is CASADRDVFPLPLDTEAFF. Written as DNA, the CDR3 is TGTGCCAGCGCCGACAGGGACGTTTTCCCTCTCCCACTGGACACTGAAGCTTTCTTT.

The gene calls are TRBV18 and TRBJ2-7; 9 bases are a match to TRBD2. Germline CDR1 reads KGHSH; CDR2 reads LQKENI. There are 16 residues in the CDR3. Trimming at V came to 3 bases and at J to 5 bases, leaving 11 bases not matched to a gene. The CDR3 DNA sequence: TGTGCCAGCTCACCCCCCTGGAGCGGGAGGCTCCACGAGCAGTACTTC. It codes for CASSPPWSGRLHEQYF.

V and J are TRBV7-9 and TRBJ2-5, with D tentatively TRBD2 (7 bases). The CDR3 has 18 residues. The V gene lost 4 bases and the J gene lost 5 bases, with 26 bases spanning the gap. Germline assignment: CDR1 SEHNR and CDR2 FQNEAQ (reference sequence). The CDR3 loop is CASSSGALAFAEGETQYF. The CDR3 bases are TGTGCCAGCAGCTCAGGGGCACTAGCGTTTGCGGAAGGGGAGACCCAGTACTTC.

This clonotype was detected once. The chain joins TRBV13 to TRBJ2-7, with D possibly called TRBD1 or TRBD2 (5 bases each). The V end was cut by 4 bases, the J end by 3 bases, with 19 bases between. Germline values: CDR1 PRHDT, CDR2 FYEKMQ (reference sequence). This CDR3 region has 16 residues. CDR3 in DNA: TGTGCCAGCAGCTCCACATTCCGGGACCTTGACTACGAGCAGTACTTC. Its translation is CASSSTFRDLDYEQYF.

In DNA, the CDR3 is TGCAGCGTTGATGGGGGGCATGGCTACACCTTC. Its protein is CSVDGGHGYTF. V and J are TRBV29-1 and TRBJ1-2; possibly TRBD1 for D (6 bases). Trimming pared 3 bases from V and 6 bases from J, leaving 8 bases between. This CDR3 is built from 11 residues. Germline V gene sequence: CDR1 SQVTM, CDR2 ANQGSEA.

V and J are TRBV6-6 and TRBJ2-1; 10 positions match TRBD2. CDR1 is MNHNY and CDR2 is SVGAGI in the germline V gene (reference sequence). This CDR3 comprises 15 residues. Trimming cost V 3 bases and J 8 bases; bases outside gene matches: 7. The CDR3 reads CASSYSSGSGDEQFF. In nucleotides, the CDR3 is TGTGCCAGCAGTTATTCTAGCGGGAGTGGGGATGAGCAGTTCTTC.

The chain employs TRBV20-1 and TRBJ2-7, with D unclear. Germline V gives CDR1 DFQATT, CDR2 SNEGSKA (reference sequence). This CDR3 is built from 14 residues. Trimming shortened V by 2 bases and J by 1 base, and 12 bases separated the two germline ends. The CDR3 region has the DNA TGCAGTGCTAGAAATGCTGAAGGATCCTACGAGCAGTACTTC. It is translated as CSARNAEGSYEQYF.

The sample holds a few counts of this clonotype. The V call is TRBV27, the J call TRBJ2-1; 7 positions match TRBD1. V lost 2 bases, J lost 4 bases, and 5 bases stayed unmatched. The length of the CDR3 is 15 residues. The V gene's germline CDR1 is MNHEY and CDR2 SMNVEV (reference sequence). The CDR3, as DNA: TGTGCCAGCAGTTTACGACAGGGTCTTTACAATGAGCAGTTCTTC. Encoded protein: CASSLRQGLYNEQFF.